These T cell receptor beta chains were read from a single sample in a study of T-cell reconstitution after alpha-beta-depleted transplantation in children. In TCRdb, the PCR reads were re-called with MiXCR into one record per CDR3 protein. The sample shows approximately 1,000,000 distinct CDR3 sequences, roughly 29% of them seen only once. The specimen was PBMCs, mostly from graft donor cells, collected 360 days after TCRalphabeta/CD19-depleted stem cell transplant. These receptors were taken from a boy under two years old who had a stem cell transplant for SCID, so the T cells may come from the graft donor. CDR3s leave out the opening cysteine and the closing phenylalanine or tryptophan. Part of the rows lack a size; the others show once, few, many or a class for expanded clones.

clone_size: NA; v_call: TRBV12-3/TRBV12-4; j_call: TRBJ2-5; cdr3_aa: ASSLGRGVKYQETQY
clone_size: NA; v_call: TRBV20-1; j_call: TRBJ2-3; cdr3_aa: SADGLAGGGTDTQY
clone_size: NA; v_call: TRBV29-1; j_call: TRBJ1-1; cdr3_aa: SVLRVLNTEAF
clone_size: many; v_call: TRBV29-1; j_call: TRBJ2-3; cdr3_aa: SVDRGTDTQY
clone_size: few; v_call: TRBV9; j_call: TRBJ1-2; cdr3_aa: ASSVQPTGGVNGYT
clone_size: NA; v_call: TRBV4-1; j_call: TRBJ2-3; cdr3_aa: ASSQVFSTDTQY
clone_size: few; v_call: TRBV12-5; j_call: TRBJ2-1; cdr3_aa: ASGLRNRAEDEQF
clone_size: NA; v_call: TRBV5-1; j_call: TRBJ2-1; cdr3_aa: ASSPDRGLAYNEQF
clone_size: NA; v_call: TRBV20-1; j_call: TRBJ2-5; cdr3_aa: SARGVTTSAGPKETQY
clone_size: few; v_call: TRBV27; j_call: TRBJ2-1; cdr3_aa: ASSFSGGDRYNEQF
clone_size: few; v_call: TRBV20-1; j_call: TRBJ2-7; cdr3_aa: SARGRITSYEQY
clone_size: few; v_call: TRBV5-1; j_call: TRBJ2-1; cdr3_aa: ASSPGQREQF
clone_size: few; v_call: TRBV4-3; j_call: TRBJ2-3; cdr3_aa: ASSPSSGGPGDTQY
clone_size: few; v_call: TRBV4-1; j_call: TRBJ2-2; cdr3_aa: ASSQEHRAPSPYTGELF
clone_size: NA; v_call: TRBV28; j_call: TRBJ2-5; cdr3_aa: ASSLSRAGGQETQY
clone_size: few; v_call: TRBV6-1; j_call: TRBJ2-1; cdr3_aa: ASSGLAGGRNEQF
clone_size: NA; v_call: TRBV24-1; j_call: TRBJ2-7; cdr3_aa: ATSDLIPSQVNSYEQY
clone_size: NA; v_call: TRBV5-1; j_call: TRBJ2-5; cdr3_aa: ASSSLTSYGETQY
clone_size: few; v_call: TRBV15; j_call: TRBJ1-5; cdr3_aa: ATSNLFSGTAYSNQPQH
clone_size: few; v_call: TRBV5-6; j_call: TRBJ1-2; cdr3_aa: ASSFSLGLKGYT
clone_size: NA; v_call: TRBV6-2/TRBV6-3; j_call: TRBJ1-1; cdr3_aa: ASSYGPREAF
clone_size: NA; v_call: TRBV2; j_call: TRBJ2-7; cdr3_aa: ASSDSSGGWSYEQY
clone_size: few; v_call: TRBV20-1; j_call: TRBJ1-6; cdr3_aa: SASTGDSPLH
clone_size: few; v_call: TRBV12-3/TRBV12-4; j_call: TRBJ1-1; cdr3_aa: ASSLRQGTRNTEAF
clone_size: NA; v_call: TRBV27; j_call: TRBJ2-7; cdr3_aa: ASRGQKGRTYEQY
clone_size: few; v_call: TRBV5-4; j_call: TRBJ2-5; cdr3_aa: ASSSGLNQETQY
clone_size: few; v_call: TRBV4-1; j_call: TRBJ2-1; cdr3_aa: ASSSWTYSYNEQF
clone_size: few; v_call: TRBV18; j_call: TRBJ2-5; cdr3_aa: ASSPNGQETQY
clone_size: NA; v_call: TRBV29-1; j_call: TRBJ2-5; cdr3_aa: SGGVGETQY
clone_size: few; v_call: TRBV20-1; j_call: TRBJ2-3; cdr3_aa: SASLRGGKDTQY
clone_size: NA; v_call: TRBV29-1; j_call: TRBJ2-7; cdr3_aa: SPVVRDAYEQY
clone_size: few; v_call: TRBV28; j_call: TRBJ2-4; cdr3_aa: ASSFPAGIGKNIQY
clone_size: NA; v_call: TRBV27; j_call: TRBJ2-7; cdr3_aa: ASSFRETSYEQY
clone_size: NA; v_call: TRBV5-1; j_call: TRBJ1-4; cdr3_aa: ASSLGTSGQMEKLF
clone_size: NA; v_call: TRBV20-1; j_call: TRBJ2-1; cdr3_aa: SAGTGGADGNEQF
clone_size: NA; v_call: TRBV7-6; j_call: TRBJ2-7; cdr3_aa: ASSLVGGARSYEQY
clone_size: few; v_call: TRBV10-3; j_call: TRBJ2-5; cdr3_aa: AISEFGTSQETQY